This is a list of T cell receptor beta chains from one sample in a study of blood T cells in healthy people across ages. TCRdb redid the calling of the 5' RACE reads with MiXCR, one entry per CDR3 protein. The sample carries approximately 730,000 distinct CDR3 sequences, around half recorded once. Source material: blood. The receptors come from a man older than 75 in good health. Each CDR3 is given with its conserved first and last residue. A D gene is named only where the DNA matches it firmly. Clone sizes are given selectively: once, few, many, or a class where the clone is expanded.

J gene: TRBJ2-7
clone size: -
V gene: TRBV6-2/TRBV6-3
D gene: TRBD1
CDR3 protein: CASGKPGQINNEQYF
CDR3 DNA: TGTGCCAGCGGTAAACCGGGACAGATTAACAATGAGCAGTACTTC

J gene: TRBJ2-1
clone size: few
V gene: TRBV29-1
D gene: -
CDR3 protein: CSVAQGASSYNEQFF
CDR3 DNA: TGCAGCGTTGCACAAGGGGCCAGCTCCTACAATGAGCAGTTCTTC

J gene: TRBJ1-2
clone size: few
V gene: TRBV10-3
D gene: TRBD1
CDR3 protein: CAISETGQGNYGYTF
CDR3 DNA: TGTGCCATCAGTGAGACCGGACAGGGAAACTATGGCTACACCTTC

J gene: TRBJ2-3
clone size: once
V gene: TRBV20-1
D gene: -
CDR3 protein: CSTMDGALRERYAYF
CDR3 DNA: TGCAGTACTATGGATGGGGCCTTAAGGGAAAGATACGCGTATTTT

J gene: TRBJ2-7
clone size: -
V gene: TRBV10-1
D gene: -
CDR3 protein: CASSEPGRAYEQYF
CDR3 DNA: TGCGCCAGCAGTGAGCCGGGGCGAGCCTACGAGCAGTACTTC

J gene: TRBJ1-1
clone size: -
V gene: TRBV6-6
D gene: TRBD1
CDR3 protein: CAIRQGSNTEAFF
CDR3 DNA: TGTGCCATCCGACAGGGGTCGAACACTGAAGCTTTCTTT

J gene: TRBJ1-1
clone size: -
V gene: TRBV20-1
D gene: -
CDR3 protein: CSARVRDTEAFF
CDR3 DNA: TGCAGTGCTAGAGTCAGGGACACTGAAGCTTTCTTT

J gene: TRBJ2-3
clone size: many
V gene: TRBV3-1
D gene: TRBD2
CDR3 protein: CASSHTSGRGRYAYF
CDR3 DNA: TGTGCCAGCAGCCATACTAGCGGGAGGGGCAGATACGCGTATTTT

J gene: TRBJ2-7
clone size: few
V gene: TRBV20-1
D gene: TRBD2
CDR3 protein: CSAKDRPSGSEQYF
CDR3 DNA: TGCAGTGCTAAGGATAGGCCTAGCGGATCCGAGCAGTACTTC

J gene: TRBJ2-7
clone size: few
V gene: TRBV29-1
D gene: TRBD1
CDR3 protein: CSVDGGQGRSYEQYF
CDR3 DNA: TGCAGCGTTGATGGGGGACAGGGGAGGTCCTACGAGCAGTACTTC

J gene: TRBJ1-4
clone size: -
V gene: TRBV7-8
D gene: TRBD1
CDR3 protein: CASSLAPGTGEGKLFF
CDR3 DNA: TGTGCCAGCAGCTTAGCCCCCGGGACAGGGGAAGGAAAACTGTTTTTT

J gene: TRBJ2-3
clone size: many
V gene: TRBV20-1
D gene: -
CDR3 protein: CSADGTENTDTQYF
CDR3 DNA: TGCAGTGCGGATGGGACGGAAAACACAGATACGCAGTATTTT

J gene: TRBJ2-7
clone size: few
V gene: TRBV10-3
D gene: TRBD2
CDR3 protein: CAISETSAYEQYF
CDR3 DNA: TGTGCCATCAGTGAGACTAGCGCCTACGAGCAGTACTTC

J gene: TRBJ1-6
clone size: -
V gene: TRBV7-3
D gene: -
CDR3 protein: CASSIERDSPLHF
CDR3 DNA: TGTGCCAGCAGCATCGAAAGGGATTCACCCCTCCACTTT

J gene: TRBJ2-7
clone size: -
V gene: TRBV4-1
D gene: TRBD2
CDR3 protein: CASSKGLAGGFYEQYF
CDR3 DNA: TGCGCCAGCAGCAAAGGACTAGCGGGAGGGTTCTACGAGCAGTACTTC

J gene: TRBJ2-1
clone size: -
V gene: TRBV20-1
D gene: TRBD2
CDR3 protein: CSAHGTSGYNEQFF
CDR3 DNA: TGCAGTGCCCACGGGACTAGCGGATACAATGAGCAGTTCTTC

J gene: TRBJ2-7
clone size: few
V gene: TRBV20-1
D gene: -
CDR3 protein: CSAVASLTYEQYF
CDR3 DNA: TGCAGTGCTGTGGCCTCCCTAACCTACGAGCAGTACTTC

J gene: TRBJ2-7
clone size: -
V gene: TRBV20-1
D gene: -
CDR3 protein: CSARGSQGSYEQYF
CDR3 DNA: TGCAGTGCTAGAGGTAGCCAGGGATCCTACGAGCAGTACTTC

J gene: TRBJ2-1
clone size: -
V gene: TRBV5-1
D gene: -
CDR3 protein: CASSPTSNEQFF
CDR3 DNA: TGCGCCAGCAGCCCCACAAGCAATGAGCAGTTCTTC

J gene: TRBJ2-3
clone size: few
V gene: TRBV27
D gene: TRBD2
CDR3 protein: CASSLSLAARRTQYF
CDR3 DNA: TGTGCCAGCAGTTTATCTCTAGCGGCCCGGCGTACGCAGTATTTT

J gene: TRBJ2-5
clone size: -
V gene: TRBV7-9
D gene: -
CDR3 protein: CARSLGTAQETQYF
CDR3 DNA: TGTGCCCGCAGCTTAGGCACGGCACAAGAGACCCAGTACTTC

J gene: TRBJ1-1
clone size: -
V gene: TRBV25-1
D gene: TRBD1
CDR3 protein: CASSEYWDRGTEAFF
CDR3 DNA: TGTGCCAGCAGTGAATATTGGGACAGGGGAACTGAAGCTTTCTTT

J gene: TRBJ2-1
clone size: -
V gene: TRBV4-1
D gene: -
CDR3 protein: CASSQVVVYNEQFF
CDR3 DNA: TGCGCCAGCAGCCAAGTAGTGGTGTACAATGAGCAGTTCTTC

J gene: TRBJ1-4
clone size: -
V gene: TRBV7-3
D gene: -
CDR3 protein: CASSPGTASNEKLFF
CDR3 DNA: TGTGCCAGCAGCCCGGGGACGGCCAGTAATGAAAAACTGTTTTTT

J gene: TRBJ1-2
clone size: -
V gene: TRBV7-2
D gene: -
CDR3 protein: CASSQVFSGGYTF
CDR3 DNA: TGTGCCAGCAGCCAGGTGTTTTCGGGGGGCTACACCTTC

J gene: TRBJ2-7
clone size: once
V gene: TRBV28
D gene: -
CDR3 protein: CASSSRRGLGEYEQYF
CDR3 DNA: TGTGCCAGCAGTTCCAGGCGCGGGCTAGGGGAGTACGAGCAGTACTTC

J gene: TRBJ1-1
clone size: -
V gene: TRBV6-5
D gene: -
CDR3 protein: CASRGGVNTEAFF
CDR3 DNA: TGTGCCAGCAGGGGGGGGGTGAACACTGAAGCTTTCTTT